The 26 T cell receptor beta chains in this list originate from one sample, sequenced in a study of tumor and adjacent non-tumor tissue in lung cancer (dated by TCRdb to between 2018 and 2020). Library preparation employed multiplex PCR. These reads were obtained on an Illumina HiSeq 2500. Following protocols modified from ARM-PCR, the researchers constructed TCRbeta libraries through three rounds of nested PCR with primers (Table S4). TCRdb took the public reads, trimmed them with fastp at Q25, ran MiXCR for clone calling and kept in-frame beta chains. Records with the same CDR3 protein are collapsed into one entry carrying the most frequent genes and DNA. The sample includes approximately 75,000 distinct CDR3 sequences, with roughly 80% observed a single time. The ten largest clones take up roughly 12% of the sample. RNA was extracted from bulk unsorted tissue and checked for quality with a NanoDrop ND-1000 and an Agilent 2100.

What was sequenced was lung tumor tissue. These receptors were taken from a woman aged 50 to 60 with non-small cell lung cancer.

Comment on this clonotype: A much bigger clone sits one base away, suggesting this may be a read error. The V call is TRBV5-1, the J call TRBJ1-2; D is perhaps TRBD1 (6 bases). Germline CDR1 is SGHRS and CDR2 is YFSETQ. This CDR3 region has 14 residues. The germline V and J ends were trimmed by 5 bases and 8 bases, with 19 bases remaining between them. The CDR3 nucleotides are TGCGCCAGCAGAATCGGGACATACGATATCGGCTACACCTTC. It specifies CASRIGTYDIGYTF.

This clonotype was detected only once. The V call is TRBV12-3 or TRBV12-4, the J call TRBJ2-1; 9 nucleotides line up with TRBD2. This CDR3 is built from 15 residues. The CDR3 loop is CTIMLIAGADNEQFF. The CDR3 coding sequence is TGTACCATCATGCTAATAGCGGGGGCGGACAATGAGCAGTTCTTC.

The chain is built from TRBV6-5 and TRBJ2-5; tentatively, D is TRBD2 (6 bases). This CDR3 comprises 14 residues. Per germline, CDR1 MNHEY and CDR2 SVGAGI. The V gene lost 8 bases and the J gene lost 4 bases, with 17 bases spanning the gap. The CDR3 loop is CASASWRGAETQYF. CDR3 DNA: TGTGCCAGCGCGTCGTGGAGGGGAGCAGAGACCCAGTACTTC.

By share, this clonotype ranks as medium-sized. The chain uses TRBV6-1 and TRBJ1-5, with D possibly matching TRBD1 (6 bases). The germline V gene has CDR1 MNHNS and CDR2 SASEGT. This CDR3 is 16 amino acids long. V shed 6 bases and J shed 3 bases, with 18 bases lying between them. The CDR3 protein is CASRSTGEGTNQPQHF. The CDR3 DNA reads TGTGCCAGCAGATCGACAGGAGAGGGTACCAATCAGCCCCAGCATTTT.

A note on this clonotype: Since a much larger clone is just one base distant, this may be a read error. This chain joins TRBV5-1 and TRBJ2-6; a weak D match, TRBD2 (5 bases). The CDR3 spans 14 residues. CDR1 and CDR2 (germline): SGHRS, YFSETQ. V was trimmed by 2 bases and J by 8 bases, leaving 11 bases between them. The CDR3 reads CASSFTTGTNVLTF. In DNA, the CDR3 is TGCGCCAGCAGCTTTACCACCGGGACCAACGTCCTGACTTTC.

Turning to this clonotype: A read error may account for a junction end that differs from germline. The chain links TRBV29-1 to TRBJ2-1; D is perhaps TRBD2 (6 bases). CDR1 is SQVTM, CDR2 ANQGSEA, per germline. The CDR3 is 15 amino acids. CDR3 DNA sequence: TGCAGCGTTGAACAGTCCGGGAGCTCCTACAATGAGCAGTCATTC. This translates into CSVEQSGSSYNEQSF.

Concerning this clonotype itself: One junction end disagrees with the germline gene, perhaps due to a read error. This chain uses TRBV20-1 with TRBJ2-7; TRBD1 or TRBD2 may be the D gene (7 bases each). Germline values: CDR1 DFQATT, CDR2 SNEGSKA (reference sequence). This CDR3 is built from 19 residues. The CDR3 spells CSARDLTPSGTAGIYKQYF. Here the CDR3 DNA reads TGCAGTGCTAGAGATCTCACCCCTAGTGGGACAGCGGGAATCTACAAGCAGTACTTC.

A few counts support this clonotype. V and J are TRBV29-1 and TRBJ2-2; 8 bases line up with TRBD2. This CDR3 has 15 residues. Germline CDR1 reads SQVTM; CDR2 reads ANQGSEA. The CDR3 nucleotides read TGCAATGTTACCCCGCCGGGGGGGAATACCGGGGAGCTGTTTTTT. As protein: CNVTPPGGNTGELFF.

On this clonotype: The junction shows a germline mismatch at one end, possibly a read error. This rearrangement joins TRBV4-2 to TRBJ2-5; D not resolved. The germline gives CDR1 LGHNA, CDR2 YNFKEQ. This CDR3 has 15 residues. CDR3 region: CASSQERESQETQYF. In DNA, the CDR3 is TGTGCCAGCAGTCAAGAAAGAGAGTCTCAAGAGACACAGTACTTC.

This clonotype was detected many times. The rearrangement joins TRBV5-5 to TRBJ1-1, with D unresolved. Germline lookup yields CDR1 SGHKS and CDR2 YYEKEE (reference sequence). This CDR3 is 14 amino acids long. V lost 4 bases and J lost 5, with 15 bases in between. The CDR3 loop is CASSPAREGTEAFF. CDR3 nucleotide sequence: TGTGCCAGCAGCCCTGCTCGGGAGGGAACTGAAGCTTTCTTT.

On this clonotype: At one boundary the junction diverges from the germline segment, which might be a read error. The chain links TRBV6-1 to TRBJ1-5; 7 bases match TRBD1. CDR3 length equals 15 residues. CDR1 is MNHNS, CDR2 SASEGT, per germline. The CDR3 region is CTSSDRDIYDQPQHF. The CDR3 coding sequence is TGTACCAGCAGTGACAGGGACATATACGATCAGCCTCAGCATTTT.

As for this clonotype: Relative to the germline gene, one junction end is altered; a read error may explain this. The chain joins TRBV12-3 or TRBV12-4 to TRBJ2-7; tentative D call: TRBD2 (6 bases). The CDR3 is 12 amino acids. The CDR3 DNA follows: TGTGCCAACAGTCGGGGGTCCTACGATCAGTACTTC. Protein: CANSRGSYDQYF.

In its sample, this clonotype was seen a few times. Being one base from a much bigger clone, this may be a read error. This chain joins TRBV20-1 and TRBJ2-1; 7 bases map to TRBD2. CDR3 length: 15 amino acids. CDR1 and CDR2 from the germline V gene are DFQATT and SNEGSKA (reference sequence). Losses at the gene ends were 1 base for V and 3 bases for J; bases not matched to a gene: 6. CDR3 bases: TGCAGTGCTAGAGGCTTCCAGCGGGACTACAATGAGCAGTTCTTC. Its translation is CSARGFQRDYNEQFF.

As regards this clonotype: A read error may account for a junction end that differs from germline. V and J are TRBV11-2 and TRBJ2-7, with D perhaps given as TRBD1 or TRBD2 (5 bases each). This CDR3 has 16 amino acids. CDR1 is SGHAT and CDR2 is FQNNGV in the germline V gene. CDR3 loop: CASNQGRGEFSYDQYF. The DNA of the CDR3 is TGTGCCAGCAACCAGGGACGGGGAGAGTTCTCCTACGATCAGTACTTC.

With respect to this clonotype: This is likely a read error, given that the CDR3 carries no conserved phenylalanine or tryptophan at its end. The chain joins TRBV11-2 to TRBJ2-5; D call uncertain. The CDR3 sequence is 12 residues long. Germline CDR1 SGHAT, CDR2 FQNNGV. CDR3 protein: CASNLVQETQYI. Written as DNA, the CDR3 is TGTGCCAGCAACTTAGTTCAAGAGACCCAGTACATC.

Points on this clonotype: At one end, the junction sequence differs from germline, possibly due to a read error. The chain couples TRBV5-6 to TRBJ1-2; D call uncertain. Germline CDR1 SGHDT, CDR2 YYEEEE. The CDR3 has 13 residues. The CDR3 protein is CANSLGRGYGYTF. DNA for the CDR3: TGTGCCAACAGCTTGGGAAGAGGATATGGCTACACCTTC.

With respect to this clonotype: One end of the junction fails to match germline, which may point to a read error. The gene calls are TRBV11-2 and TRBJ2-3; 9 bases are a match to TRBD2. Germline V gene sequence: CDR1 SGHAT, CDR2 FQNNGV. The CDR3 has 19 residues. The CDR3 coding sequence is TGTGCCAGCACCTTAGATGTAGCGGGAGCAGGACGTGGCACAGATATGCAGTATTTT. Translated: CASTLDVAGAGRGTDMQYF.

Concerning this clonotype itself: No conserved phenylalanine or tryptophan ends this CDR3, so it is likely a read error. The DNA is omitted, as the CDR3 cannot be located on it reliably, and the CDR3 follows TCRdb's listing. The CDR3 loop reads CSARDLTGAFYEHYL. This chain connects TRBV20-1 to TRBJ2-7; the table calls TRBD1, which could not be checked here. The V gene's germline CDR1 is DFQATT and CDR2 SNEGSKA (reference sequence). The length of the CDR3 is 15 amino acids, counting both ends.

In its sample, this clonotype was seen many times. The chain links TRBV29-1 to TRBJ2-2, with 7 nucleotides matching TRBD1. This CDR3 is 15 amino acids long. With V trimmed by 7 bases and J by 5 bases, 13 bases remained unmatched. CDR1 is SQVTM, CDR2 ANQGSEA, per germline. The CDR3 reads CSATTGSKGTGELFF. The CDR3 DNA sequence: TGCAGCGCCACGACAGGGTCAAAGGGTACCGGGGAGCTGTTTTTT.

A word on this clonotype: At one end the junction does not follow the germline gene, possibly because of a read error. The rearrangement joins TRBV12-3 or TRBV12-4 to TRBJ2-3, with D tentatively TRBD2 (5 bases). The length of the CDR3 is 13 residues. CDR3 DNA: TGTGCCAACAGTTTCAGCCGGGAAGATACACAGTATTTT. It encodes CANSFSREDTQYF.

This clonotype was observed once. An end of the junction differs from the germline gene, which may be a read error. V gene TRBV11-1 combines with J gene TRBJ2-4; D gene uncertain. Germline lookup yields CDR1 SGHAT and CDR2 FQDESV (reference sequence). The CDR3 runs 16 residues. In DNA, the CDR3 is TGTGCCAGTAGCTCGTTGCCTCAAAGGCGCAAAAACATTCAGTACTTC. Amino acid sequence: CASSSLPQRRKNIQYF.

The sample holds many counts of this clonotype. This sequence joins TRBV28 and TRBJ1-1; TRBD1 aligns across 9 bases. The CDR3 is made up of 18 amino acids. Germline V gene lookup returns CDR1 MDHEN and CDR2 SYDVKM. Losses at the gene ends were 0 bases for V and 4 bases for J; bases not matched to a gene: 12. CDR3: CASSLWGSQGAGGTEAFF. Written as DNA, the CDR3 is TGTGCCAGCAGTTTATGGGGGTCACAGGGGGCGGGTGGCACTGAAGCTTTCTTT.

This chain joins TRBV29-1 and TRBJ1-5; D may be TRBD1 (5 bases). Germline lookup yields CDR1 SQVTM and CDR2 ANQGSEA. The germline V and J ends were trimmed by 6 bases and 5 bases, with 17 bases remaining between them. This CDR3 has 14 amino acids. The CDR3 loop is CSVADRGIDQPQHF. The CDR3 nucleotides are TGCAGCGTAGCTGATAGGGGAATAGATCAGCCCCAGCATTTT. Filled out from reference TRBV29-1 and TRBJ1-5, the complete variable domain reads SAVISQKPSRDICQRGTSLTIQCQVDSQVTMMFWYRQQPGQSLTLIATANQGSEATYESGFVIDKFPISRPNLTFSTLTVSNMSPEDSSIYLCSVADRGIDQPQHFGDGTRLSIL.

On this clonotype itself: Germline is not matched at one junction end, which may reflect a read error. V gene TRBV6-1 combines with J gene TRBJ2-7; D is unclear. CDR1 and CDR2 (germline): MNHNS, SASEGT. CDR3 length: 14 amino acids. The CDR3 spells CDSSEDVRSYERYF. The DNA of the CDR3 is TGTGACAGCAGTGAGGATGTGAGATCCTACGAGCGGTACTTC.

Of note for this clonotype: At one end, the junction sequence differs from germline, possibly due to a read error. The rearrangement uses TRBV24-1 and TRBJ2-5, with 10 bases aligning to TRBD2. CDR1 and CDR2 (germline): KGHDR, SFDVKD. The CDR3 is made up of 16 amino acids. As DNA, the CDR3 is TGTGTCACCAGTGATTTTAGCGGGAGGATGCAAGAGAGCCAGTACTTC. Translating it yields CVTSDFSGRMQESQYF.

This rearrangement joins TRBV4-1 to TRBJ2-1; D remains ambiguous. Germline V gene sequence: CDR1 MGHRA, CDR2 YSYEKL. This CDR3 comprises 16 residues. The V and J ends lost 1 base and 8 bases respectively, with 18 bases between them. This chain's CDR3 is CASSQGTHRSSDEQFF. The CDR3 coding sequence is TGCGCCAGCAGCCAAGGGACGCATCGGTCAAGCGATGAGCAGTTCTTC.